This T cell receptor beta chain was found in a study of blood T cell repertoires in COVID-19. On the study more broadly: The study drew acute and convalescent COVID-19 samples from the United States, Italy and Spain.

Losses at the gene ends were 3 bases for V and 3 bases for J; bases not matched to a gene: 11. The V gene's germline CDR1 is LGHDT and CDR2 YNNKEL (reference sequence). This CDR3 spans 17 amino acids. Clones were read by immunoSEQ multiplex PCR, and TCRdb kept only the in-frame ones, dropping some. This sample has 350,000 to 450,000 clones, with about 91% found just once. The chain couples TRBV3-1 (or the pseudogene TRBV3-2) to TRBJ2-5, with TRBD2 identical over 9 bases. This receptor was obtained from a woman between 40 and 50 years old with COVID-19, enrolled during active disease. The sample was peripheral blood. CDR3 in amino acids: CASSHRGLAFSEETQYF. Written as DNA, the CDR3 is TGTGCCAGCAGCCATCGAGGACTAGCGTTTTCCGAAGAGACCCAGTACTTC.